This T cell receptor beta chain was captured in a study of T cell responses to AZD1222 COVID-19 vaccine. General study findings and limits: There were vaccine-associated CD4 TCRs across spike, dominant at 160-218 and 743-854. No day 14 peak samples; only post-peak repertoires were characterized. Compared with day 0, the breadth and depth of the Spike-specific TCR repertoire rose significantly after two doses of AZD1222. The sample set comprised mostly white British donors with more females, and clonal diversity was possibly underestimated.

Notes on this clone: The antigen remains unidentified.

TCRdb's table, derived via immunoSEQ multiplex PCR, lists solely in-frame clones and lacks some. The top ten clones hold more than 1.1% of a sample with 150,000 to 200,000 clones, roughly 92% of them seen once. The CDR3 totals 19 residues. Per the germline V gene, CDR1 is LNHDA and CDR2 is SQIVND (reference sequence). Trimming removed 0 bases from V and 4 bases from J, with 22 bases in between. Sample: peripheral blood, taken on day 0 of AZD1222 vaccination. The sequence came from an adult in good health. The chain links TRBV19 to TRBJ1-3, with a possible D match to TRBD1 (6 bases). The CDR3 coding sequence is TGTGCCAGTAGTATAGATCAAGGTGGGACACAGGGATCGGGAAACACCATATATTTT. This translates into CASSIDQGGTQGSGNTIYF. Drawing the rest from reference TRBV19 and TRBJ1-3, the complete variable domain is DGGITQSPKYLFRKEGQNVTLSCEQNLNHDAMYWYRQDPGQGLRLIYYSQIVNDFQKGDIAEGYSVSREKKESFPLTVTSAQKNPTAFYLCASSIDQGGTQGSGNTIYFGEGSWLTVV.